This TCR beta chain was captured by sequencing in a study of shared clonotypes between healthy human individuals. In regard to this clone: The antigen is undetermined.

This table comes from immunoSEQ multiplex PCR, and its TCRdb copy is limited to in-frame clones, with some not included. The sample yields just over 2,000,000 clones, 95% seen once. Donors, healthy HIV-negative adults, lacked recent acute infections or vaccinations. Every contributor of samples was a Caucasian grown-up residing in Nashville, Tennessee. Study conclusions and caveats: Among non-shared clonotypes, generation probabilities were lower than among those shared by all four donors.

The CDR3 contains 18 residues. The germline V gene has CDR1 SGHTS and CDR2 YDEGEE. Trimming removed 0 bases at V and 1 base at J, with 14 bases between. J is TRBJ1-6 and V is TRBV5-8; D might be TRBD1 (6 bases). The receptor comes from a man between 18 and 29 years old in good health. Sequenced input: naive CD4+ T cells sorted from blood. Subset noted: CD45RA+ positively selected. CDR3 loop: CASSLEAGVSSYNSPLHF. The CDR3 DNA follows: TGTGCCAGCAGCTTGGAGGCAGGGGTTTCATCCTATAATTCACCCCTCCACTTT.